This TCR beta chain came from a study of T cells after yellow fever vaccination. The germline CDR1 and CDR2 sequences are MGHRA and YSYEKL. The length of the CDR3 is 15 residues. V lost 1 base to trimming and J lost 3 bases, with 10 bases between them. TCRdb re-analysed the 5' RACE reads in MiXCR, keeping a single row per CDR3 protein. The sample records 300,000 to 400,000 distinct CDR3 sequences, 8.7% being singletons. The TCR was taken from a young man who received the YFV17D yellow fever vaccine. The V gene is TRBV4-1, the J gene TRBJ1-5, with D hard to call. Sample: PBMCs, taken on the day of the first yellow fever vaccination. The CDR3 loop is CASSQGPGYNQPQHF. The CDR3 nucleotides read TGCGCCAGCAGCCAAGGTCCCGGGTACAATCAGCCCCAGCATTTT.